The present T cell receptor (beta chain) was sequenced within a study of T cells after posttransplantation cyclophosphamide. As for this clone: Its antigen is not identified.

Sequencing used immunoSEQ multiplex PCR; TCRdb keeps in-frame clones, though not all of them. The table has some 61,000 clones, just under 95% seen once. This CDR3 region has 14 residues. The germline V gene has CDR1 ENHRY and CDR2 SYGVKD. Trimming pared 6 bases from V and 4 bases from J, leaving 14 bases between. General study findings and limits: Tissue-infiltrating T cells from skin or gut overlapped little with blood T cells. Recipient CMV seropositivity and CMV reactivation strongly tracked TRB clonality.

On the day of bone marrow donation, the related graft donor provided peripheral blood. The receptor was derived from a woman aged 25 to 39 in good health and a related stem cell transplant donor. Sequenced material: PBMCs. The J gene is TRBJ2-3, the V gene TRBV10-3, with TRBD1 as a possible D gene (6 bases). CDR3 protein: CAISYRESADTQYF. The CDR3 DNA reads TGTGCCATCAGCTACAGGGAATCGGCAGATACGCAGTATTTT.